This TCR beta chain came from a study of T cell responses to AZD1222 COVID-19 vaccine. General study results and limits: Sampled repertoires all dated from after the peak T cell response. An increase in Spike-specific TCR breadth and depth was observed after two AZD1222 doses. Females outnumbered males among donors, who were mostly white British; clonal diversity was possibly underestimated.

CDR3 length: 15 residues. Germline V gene lookup returns CDR1 SGHRS and CDR2 YFSETQ. The trim removed 0 bases at V and 4 bases at J, leaving 6 bases unmatched. Points on this clone: Its target is unknown.

The protocol was immunoSEQ multiplex PCR, while the TCRdb copy is restricted to in-frame clones and leaves out a portion. The sample consists of over 60,000 clones, over 70% of them appearing once. This sequence originates from an adult who received the AZD1222 COVID-19 vaccine. The sequencing here drew on peripheral blood, taken 28 days after the second AZD1222 dose. The V call is TRBV5-1, the J call TRBJ1-1; 7 nucleotides match TRBD1. The CDR3 coding sequence is TGCGCCAGCAGCTTGGATTTTCGACAGGGCACTGAAGCTTTCTTT. Translating it yields CASSLDFRQGTEAFF.